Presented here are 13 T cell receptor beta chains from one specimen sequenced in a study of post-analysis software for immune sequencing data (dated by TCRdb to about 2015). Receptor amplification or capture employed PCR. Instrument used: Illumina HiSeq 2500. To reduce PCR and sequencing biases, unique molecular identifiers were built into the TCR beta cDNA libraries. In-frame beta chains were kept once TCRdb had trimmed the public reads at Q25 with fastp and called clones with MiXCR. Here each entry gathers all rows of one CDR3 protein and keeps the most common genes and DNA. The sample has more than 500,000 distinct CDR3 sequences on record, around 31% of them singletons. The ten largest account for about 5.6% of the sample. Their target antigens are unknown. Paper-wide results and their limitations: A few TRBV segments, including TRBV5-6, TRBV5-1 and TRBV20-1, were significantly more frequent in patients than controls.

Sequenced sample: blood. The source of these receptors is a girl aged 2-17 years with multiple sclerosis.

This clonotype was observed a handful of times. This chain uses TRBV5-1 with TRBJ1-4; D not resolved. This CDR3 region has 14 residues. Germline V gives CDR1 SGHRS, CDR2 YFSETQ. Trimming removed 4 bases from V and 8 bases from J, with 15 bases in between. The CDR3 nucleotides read TGCGCCAGCAGCCGGGTCCTGGCTGGGGAAAAACTGTTTTTT. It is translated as CASSRVLAGEKLFF.

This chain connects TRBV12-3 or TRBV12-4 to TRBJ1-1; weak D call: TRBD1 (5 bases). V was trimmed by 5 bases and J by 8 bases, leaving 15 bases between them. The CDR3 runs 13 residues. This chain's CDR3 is CASSPLGLGEAFF. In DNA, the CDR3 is TGTGCCAGCAGTCCCCTGGGGCTCGGGGAAGCTTTCTTT.

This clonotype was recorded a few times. The CDR3 is CASRDRILAKNIQYF. CDR3 DNA sequence: TGTGCCAGCAGGGACAGGATCTTAGCCAAAAACATTCAGTACTTC. This rearrangement joins TRBV2 to TRBJ2-4; the match to TRBD1 covers 7 bases. CDR1 is SNHLY, CDR2 FYNNEI, per germline. V lost 6 bases and J lost 0; bases outside the gene matches: 5. This CDR3 is built from 15 residues.

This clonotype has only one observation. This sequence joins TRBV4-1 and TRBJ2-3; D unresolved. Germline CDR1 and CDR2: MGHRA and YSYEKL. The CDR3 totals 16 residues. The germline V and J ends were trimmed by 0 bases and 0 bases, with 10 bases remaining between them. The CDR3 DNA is TGCGCCAGCAGCCAAGAACTCGCTACTAGCACAGATACGCAGTATTTT. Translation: CASSQELATSTDTQYF.

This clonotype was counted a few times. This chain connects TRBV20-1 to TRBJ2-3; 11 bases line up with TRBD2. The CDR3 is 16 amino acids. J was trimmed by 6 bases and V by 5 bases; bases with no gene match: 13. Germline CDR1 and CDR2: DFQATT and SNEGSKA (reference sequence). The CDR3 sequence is CSAWDHGTSGPDTQYF. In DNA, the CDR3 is TGCAGTGCTTGGGACCACGGGACTAGCGGTCCGGATACGCAGTATTTT.

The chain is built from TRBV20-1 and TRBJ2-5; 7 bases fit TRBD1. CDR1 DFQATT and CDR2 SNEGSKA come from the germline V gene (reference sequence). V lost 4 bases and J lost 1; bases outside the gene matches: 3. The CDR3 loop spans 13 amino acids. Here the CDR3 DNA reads TGCAGTGCTAACCGGGACAGCCAAGAGACCCAGTACTTC. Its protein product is CSANRDSQETQYF.

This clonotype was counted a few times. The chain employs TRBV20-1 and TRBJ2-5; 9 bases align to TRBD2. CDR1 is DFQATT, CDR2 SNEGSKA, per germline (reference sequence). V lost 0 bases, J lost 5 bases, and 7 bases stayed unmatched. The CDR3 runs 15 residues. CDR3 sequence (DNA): TGCAGTGCTAGAGAGGGCGGGGGGGCCCTGGAGACCCAGTACTTC. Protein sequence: CSAREGGGALETQYF.

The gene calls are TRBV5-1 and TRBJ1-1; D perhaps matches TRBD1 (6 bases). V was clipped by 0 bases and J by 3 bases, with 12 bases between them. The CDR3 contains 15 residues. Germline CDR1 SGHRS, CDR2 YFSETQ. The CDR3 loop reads CASSLEGGGYTEAFF. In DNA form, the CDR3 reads TGCGCCAGCAGCTTGGAAGGGGGAGGGTACACTGAAGCTTTCTTT.

Here the CDR3 reads CSVAPVQETQYF. The CDR3 DNA is TGCAGCGTTGCGCCAGTCCAAGAGACCCAGTACTTC. V usage is TRBV29-1 and J usage is TRBJ2-5; D unresolved. Trimming pared 4 bases from V and 1 base from J, leaving 7 bases between. The CDR3 runs 12 residues. In germline, CDR1 is SQVTM, CDR2 ANQGSEA.

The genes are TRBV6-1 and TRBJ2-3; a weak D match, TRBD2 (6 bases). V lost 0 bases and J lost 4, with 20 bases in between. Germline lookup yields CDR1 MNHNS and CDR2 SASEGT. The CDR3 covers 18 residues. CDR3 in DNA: TGTGCCAGCAGTGAAGCGGGGTCAAGTGGCGGGGTCGCAGATACGCAGTATTTT. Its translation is CASSEAGSSGGVADTQYF.

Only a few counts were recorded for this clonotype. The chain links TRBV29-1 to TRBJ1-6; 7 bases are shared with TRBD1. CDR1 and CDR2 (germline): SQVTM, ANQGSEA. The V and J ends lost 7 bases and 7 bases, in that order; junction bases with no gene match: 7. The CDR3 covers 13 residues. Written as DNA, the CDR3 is TGCAGCGCATTGACAGGGAGAAATTCACCCCTCCACTTT. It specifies CSALTGRNSPLHF.

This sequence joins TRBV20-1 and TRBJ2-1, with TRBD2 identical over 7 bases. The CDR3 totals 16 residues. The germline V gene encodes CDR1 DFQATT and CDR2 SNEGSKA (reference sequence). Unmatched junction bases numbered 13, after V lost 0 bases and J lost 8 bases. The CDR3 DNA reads TGCAGTGCTAGAGACGGGGGAGCGGGGCGATACGATGAGCAGTTCTTC. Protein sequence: CSARDGGAGRYDEQFF.

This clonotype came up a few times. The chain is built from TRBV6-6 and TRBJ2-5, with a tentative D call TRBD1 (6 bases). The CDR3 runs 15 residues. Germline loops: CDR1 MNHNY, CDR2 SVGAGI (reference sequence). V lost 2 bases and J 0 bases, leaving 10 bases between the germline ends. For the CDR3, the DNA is TGTGCCAGCAGTTACCCCCACAGGGACCAAGAGACCCAGTACTTC. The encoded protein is CASSYPHRDQETQYF.